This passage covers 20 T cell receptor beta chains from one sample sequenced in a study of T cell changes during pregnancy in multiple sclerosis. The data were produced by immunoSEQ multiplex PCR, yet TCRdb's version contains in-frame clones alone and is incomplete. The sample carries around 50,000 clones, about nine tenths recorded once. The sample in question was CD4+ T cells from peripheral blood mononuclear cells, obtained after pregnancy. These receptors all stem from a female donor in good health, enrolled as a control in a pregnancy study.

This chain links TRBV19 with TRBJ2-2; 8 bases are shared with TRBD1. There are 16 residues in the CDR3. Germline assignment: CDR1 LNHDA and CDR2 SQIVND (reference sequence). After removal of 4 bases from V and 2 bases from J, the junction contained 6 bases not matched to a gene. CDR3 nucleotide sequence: TGTGCCAGTAGTAGAGACAGGGGCCTCAACACCGGGGAGCTGTTTTTT. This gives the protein CASSRDRGLNTGELFF.

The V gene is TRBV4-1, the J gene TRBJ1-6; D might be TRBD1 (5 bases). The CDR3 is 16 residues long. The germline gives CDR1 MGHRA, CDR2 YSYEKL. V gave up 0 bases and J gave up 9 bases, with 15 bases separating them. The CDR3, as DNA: TGCGCCAGCAGCCAAGAAATGGTGGGGCCTGGTTCACCCCTCCACTTT. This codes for CASSQEMVGPGSPLHF.

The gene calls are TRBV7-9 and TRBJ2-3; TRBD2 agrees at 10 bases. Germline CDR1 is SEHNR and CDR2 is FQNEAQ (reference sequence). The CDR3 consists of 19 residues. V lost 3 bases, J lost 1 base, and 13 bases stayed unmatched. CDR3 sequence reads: CASSFPLRLAGDRTDTQYF. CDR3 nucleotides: TGTGCCAGCAGCTTTCCCCTCCGCCTAGCGGGGGACCGCACAGATACGCAGTATTTT.

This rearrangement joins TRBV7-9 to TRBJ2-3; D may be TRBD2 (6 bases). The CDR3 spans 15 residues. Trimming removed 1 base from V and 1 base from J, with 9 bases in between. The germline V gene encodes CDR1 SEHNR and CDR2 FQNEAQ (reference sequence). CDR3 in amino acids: CASSLVGGGTDTQYF. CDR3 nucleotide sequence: TGTGCCAGCAGCTTAGTGGGCGGGGGCACAGATACGCAGTATTTT.

CDR3 DNA sequence: TGTGCCAGCAGCCGTCTACGGGATACGCAGTATTTT. Its protein is CASSRLRDTQYF. The chain joins TRBV6-6 to TRBJ2-3; D remains ambiguous. Looked up from germline, CDR1 is MNHNY and CDR2 is SVGAGI (reference sequence). CDR3 size: 12 residues. Trimming pared 6 bases from V and 6 bases from J, leaving 10 bases between.

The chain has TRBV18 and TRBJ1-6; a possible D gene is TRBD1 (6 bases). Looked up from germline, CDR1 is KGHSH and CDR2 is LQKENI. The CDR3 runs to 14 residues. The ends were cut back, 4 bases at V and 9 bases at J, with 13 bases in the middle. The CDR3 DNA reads TGTGCCAGCTCACTACAGGGCCCGGGTTCACCCCTCCACTTT. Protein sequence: CASSLQGPGSPLHF.

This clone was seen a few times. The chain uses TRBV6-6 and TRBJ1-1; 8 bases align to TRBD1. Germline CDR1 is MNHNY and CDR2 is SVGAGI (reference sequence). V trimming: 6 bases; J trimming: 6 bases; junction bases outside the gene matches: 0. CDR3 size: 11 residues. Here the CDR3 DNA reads TGTGCCAGCAGACAGGGGGCTGAAGCTTTCTTT. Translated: CASRQGAEAFF.

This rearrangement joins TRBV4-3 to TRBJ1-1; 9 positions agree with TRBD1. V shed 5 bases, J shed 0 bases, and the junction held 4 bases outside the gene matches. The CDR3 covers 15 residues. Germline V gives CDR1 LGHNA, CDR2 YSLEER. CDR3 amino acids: CASSSRTGVNTEAFF. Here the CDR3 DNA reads TGCGCCAGCAGCTCCCGGACAGGGGTGAACACTGAAGCTTTCTTT.

DNA for the CDR3: TGTGCCAGCAGCCAAGAGTGGACTTTAGCCTACGAGCAGTACTTC. Its protein is CASSQEWTLAYEQYF. The V call is TRBV4-2, the J call TRBJ2-7; tentatively, D is TRBD2 (5 bases). CDR1 LGHNA and CDR2 YNFKEQ come from the germline V gene. Trimming shortened V by 0 bases and J by 2 bases, and 11 bases separated the two germline ends. The CDR3 extends over 15 amino acids.

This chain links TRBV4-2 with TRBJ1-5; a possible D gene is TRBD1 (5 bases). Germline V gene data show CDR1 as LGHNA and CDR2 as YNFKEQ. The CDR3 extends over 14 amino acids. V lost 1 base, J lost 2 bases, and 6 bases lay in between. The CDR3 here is CASSQAGGNQPQHF. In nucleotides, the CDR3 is TGTGCCAGCAGCCAAGCGGGGGGCAATCAGCCCCAGCATTTT.

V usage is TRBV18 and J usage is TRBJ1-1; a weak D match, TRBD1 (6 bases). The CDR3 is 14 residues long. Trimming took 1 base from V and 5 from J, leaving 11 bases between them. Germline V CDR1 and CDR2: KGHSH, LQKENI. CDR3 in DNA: TGTGCCAGCTCACCACAGGGGGAGGGTACTGAAGCTTTCTTT. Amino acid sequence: CASSPQGEGTEAFF. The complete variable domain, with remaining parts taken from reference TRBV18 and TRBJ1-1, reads NAGVMQNPRHLVRRRGQEARLRCSPMKGHSHVYWYRQLPEEGLKFMVYLQKENIIDESGMPKERFSAEFPKEGPSILRIQQVVRGDSAAYFCASSPQGEGTEAFFGQGTRLTVV.

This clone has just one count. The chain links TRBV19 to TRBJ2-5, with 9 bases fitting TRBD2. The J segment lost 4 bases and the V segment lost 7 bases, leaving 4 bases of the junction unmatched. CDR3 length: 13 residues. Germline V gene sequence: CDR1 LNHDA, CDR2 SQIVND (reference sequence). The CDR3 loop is CASKASGAETQYF. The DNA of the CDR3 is TGTGCCAGTAAGGCTAGCGGGGCAGAGACCCAGTACTTC.

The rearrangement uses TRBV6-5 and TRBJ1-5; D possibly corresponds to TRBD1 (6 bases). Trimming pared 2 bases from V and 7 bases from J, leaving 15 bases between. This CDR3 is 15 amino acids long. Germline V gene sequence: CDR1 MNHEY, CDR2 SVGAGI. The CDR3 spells CASSYGRGSGQPQHF. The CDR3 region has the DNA TGTGCCAGCAGTTACGGTAGGGGGTCGGGACAGCCCCAGCATTTT.

The CDR3 DNA is TGCGCCAGCAGCTCAGGGGACAGGGCGAATTCACCCCTCCACTTT. This translates into CASSSGDRANSPLHF. J is TRBJ1-6 and V is TRBV5-1; 9 bases are shared with TRBD1. Germline V CDR1 and CDR2: SGHRS, YFSETQ. The CDR3 sequence is 15 residues long. Germline trimming cut 3 bases from V and 7 bases from J; bases unmatched to any gene: 5.

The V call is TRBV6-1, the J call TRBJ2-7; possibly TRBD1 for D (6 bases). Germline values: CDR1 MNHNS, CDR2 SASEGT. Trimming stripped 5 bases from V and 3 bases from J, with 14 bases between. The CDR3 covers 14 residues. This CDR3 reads CASSRLGDIYEQYF. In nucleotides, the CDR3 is TGTGCCAGCAGTCGGTTAGGGGACATCTACGAGCAGTACTTC.

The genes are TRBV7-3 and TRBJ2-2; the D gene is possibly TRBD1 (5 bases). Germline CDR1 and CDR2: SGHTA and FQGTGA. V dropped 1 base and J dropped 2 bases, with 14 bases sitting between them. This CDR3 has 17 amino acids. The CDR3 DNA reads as TGTGCCAGCAGCTTAATAGGGGTGCAGGGTAACACCGGGGAGCTGTTTTTT. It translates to CASSLIGVQGNTGELFF.

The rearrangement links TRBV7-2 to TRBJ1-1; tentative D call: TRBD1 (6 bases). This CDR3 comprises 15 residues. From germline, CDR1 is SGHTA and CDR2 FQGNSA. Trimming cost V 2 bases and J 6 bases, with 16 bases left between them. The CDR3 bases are TGTGCCAGCAGCTTAAGGGGTACAGGGATCTCTGAAGCTTTCTTT. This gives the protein CASSLRGTGISEAFF. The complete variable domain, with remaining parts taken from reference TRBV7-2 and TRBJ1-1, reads GAGVSQSPSNKVTEKGKDVELRCDPISGHTALYWYRQSLGQGLEFLIYFQGNSAPDKSGLPSDRFSAERTGGSVSTLTIQRTQQEDSAVYLCASSLRGTGISEAFFGQGTRLTVV.

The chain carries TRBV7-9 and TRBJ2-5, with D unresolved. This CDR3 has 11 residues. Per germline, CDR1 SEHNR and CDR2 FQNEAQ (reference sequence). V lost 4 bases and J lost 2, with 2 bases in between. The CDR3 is CASSSQETQYF. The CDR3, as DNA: TGTGCCAGCAGCTCACAAGAGACCCAGTACTTC.

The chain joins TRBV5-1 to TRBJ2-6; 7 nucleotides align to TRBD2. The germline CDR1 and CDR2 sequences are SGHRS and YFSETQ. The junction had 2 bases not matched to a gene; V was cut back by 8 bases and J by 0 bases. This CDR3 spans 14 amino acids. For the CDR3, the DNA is TGCGCCAGTTCGGGGGGCTCTGGGGCCAACGTCCTGACTTTC. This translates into CASSGGSGANVLTF. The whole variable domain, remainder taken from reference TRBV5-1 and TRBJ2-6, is KAGVTQTPRYLIKTRGQQVTLSCSPISGHRSVSWYQQTPGQGLQFLFEYFSETQRNKGNFPGRFSGRQFSNSRSEMNVSTLELGDSALYLCASSGGSGANVLTFGAGSRLTVL.

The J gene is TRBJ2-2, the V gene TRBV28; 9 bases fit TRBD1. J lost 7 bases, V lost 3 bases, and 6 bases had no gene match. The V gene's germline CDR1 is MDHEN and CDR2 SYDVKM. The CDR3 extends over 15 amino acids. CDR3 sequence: CASSLPDRGGGELFF. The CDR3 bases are TGTGCCAGCAGTTTGCCCGACAGGGGGGGCGGGGAGCTGTTTTTT. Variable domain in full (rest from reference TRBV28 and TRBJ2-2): DVKVTQSSRYLVKRTGEKVFLECVQDMDHENMFWYRQDPGLGLRLIYFSYDVKMKEKGDIPEGYSVSREKKERFSLILESASTNQTSMYLCASSLPDRGGGELFFGEGSRLTVL.